This T cell receptor (beta chain) originates from a study of human T cells and chemical hapten exposure. The CDR3 has 16 residues. Between the trimmed V and J ends, which lost 5 bases and 0 bases, there was a span of 15 bases. Germline CDR1 SGHTA, CDR2 FQGNSA. TCRdb re-called the RACE reads through MiXCR, storing one row per CDR3 protein. The data show approximately 59,000 distinct CDR3 sequences, with approximately 6.1% seen just once and around 3.4% held by the top ten. Documented time point: healthy volunteer bleed at 6 weeks. Unfractionated whole blood yielded the extracted total RNA. The chain recombines TRBV7-2 with TRBJ2-3, with D hard to call. Sample: whole blood. The sequence was collected from a female donor in good health. Some clones in this sample may be carry-over from other donors' samples. The CDR3 DNA reads TGTGCCAGCAGCCCCGGCCGAGCCCTAAGCACAGATACGCAGTATTTT. Protein: CASSPGRALSTDTQYF.